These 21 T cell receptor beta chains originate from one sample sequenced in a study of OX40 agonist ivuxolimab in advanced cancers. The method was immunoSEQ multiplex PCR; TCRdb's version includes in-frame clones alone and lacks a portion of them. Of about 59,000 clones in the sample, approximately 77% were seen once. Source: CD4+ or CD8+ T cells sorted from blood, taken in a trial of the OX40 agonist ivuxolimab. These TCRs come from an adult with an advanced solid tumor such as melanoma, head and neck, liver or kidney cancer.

The CDR3 reads CASSLGGASTEAFF. Written as DNA, the CDR3 is TGTGCCAGCAGCTTAGGGGGGGCCAGCACTGAAGCTTTCTTT. The gene calls are TRBV11-3 and TRBJ1-1; maybe TRBD1 (6 bases). This CDR3 spans 14 amino acids. Trimming stripped 1 base from V and 4 bases from J, with 10 bases between. Per the germline V gene, CDR1 is SGHNT and CDR2 is YENEEA.

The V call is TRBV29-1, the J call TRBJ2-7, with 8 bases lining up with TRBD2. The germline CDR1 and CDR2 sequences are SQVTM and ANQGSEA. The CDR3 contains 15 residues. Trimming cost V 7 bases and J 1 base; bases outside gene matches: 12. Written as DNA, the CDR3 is TGCAGCGCCTCAACGGGGGGGACCGAGTCCTACGAGCAGTACTTC. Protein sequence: CSASTGGTESYEQYF.

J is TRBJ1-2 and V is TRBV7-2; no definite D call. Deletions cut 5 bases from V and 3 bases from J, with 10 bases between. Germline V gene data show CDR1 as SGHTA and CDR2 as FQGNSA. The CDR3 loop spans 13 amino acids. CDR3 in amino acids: CASSREGHYGYTF. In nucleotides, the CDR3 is TGTGCCAGCAGCCGCGAAGGGCACTATGGCTACACCTTC.

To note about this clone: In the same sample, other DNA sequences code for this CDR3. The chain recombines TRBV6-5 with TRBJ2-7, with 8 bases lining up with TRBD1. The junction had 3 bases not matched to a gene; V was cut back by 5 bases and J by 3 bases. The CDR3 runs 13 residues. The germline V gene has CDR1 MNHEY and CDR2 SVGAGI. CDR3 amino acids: CASSQGQGYEQYF. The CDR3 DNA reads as TGTGCCAGCAGTCAAGGACAGGGCTACGAGCAGTACTTC.

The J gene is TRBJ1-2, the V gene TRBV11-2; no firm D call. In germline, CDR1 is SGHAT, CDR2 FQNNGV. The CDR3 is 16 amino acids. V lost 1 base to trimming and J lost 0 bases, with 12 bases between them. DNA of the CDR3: TGTGCCAGCAGCTTAGCGGGCACAGCTACTAACTATGGCTACACCTTC. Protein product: CASSLAGTATNYGYTF.

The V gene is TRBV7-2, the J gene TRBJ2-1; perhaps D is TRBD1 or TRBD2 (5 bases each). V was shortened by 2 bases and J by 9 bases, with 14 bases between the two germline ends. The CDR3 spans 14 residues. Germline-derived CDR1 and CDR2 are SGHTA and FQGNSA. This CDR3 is CASSLPAGAGEQFF. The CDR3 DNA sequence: TGTGCCAGCAGCTTACCGGCCGGGGCGGGTGAGCAGTTCTTC.

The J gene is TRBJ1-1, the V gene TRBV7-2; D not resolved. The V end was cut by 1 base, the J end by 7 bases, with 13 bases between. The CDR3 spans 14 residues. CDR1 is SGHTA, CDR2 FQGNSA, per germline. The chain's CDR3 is CASSLVLDGGEAFF. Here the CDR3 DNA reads TGTGCCAGCAGCTTAGTCTTGGATGGTGGTGAAGCTTTCTTT.

CDR3 sequence: CSVVSNEKLFF. The CDR3 DNA reads as TGCAGCGTTGTCAGTAATGAAAAACTGTTTTTT. V gene TRBV29-1 combines with J gene TRBJ1-4; no reliable D call. The germline CDR1 and CDR2 sequences are SQVTM and ANQGSEA. V was clipped by 4 bases and J by 4 bases, with 4 bases between them. This CDR3 contains 11 residues.

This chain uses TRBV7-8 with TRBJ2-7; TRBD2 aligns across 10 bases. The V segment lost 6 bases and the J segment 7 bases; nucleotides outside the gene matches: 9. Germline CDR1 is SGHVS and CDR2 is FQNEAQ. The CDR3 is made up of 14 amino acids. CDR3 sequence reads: CASRSASGSWEQYF. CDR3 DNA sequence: TGTGCCAGCAGATCTGCTAGCGGGAGTTGGGAGCAGTACTTC.

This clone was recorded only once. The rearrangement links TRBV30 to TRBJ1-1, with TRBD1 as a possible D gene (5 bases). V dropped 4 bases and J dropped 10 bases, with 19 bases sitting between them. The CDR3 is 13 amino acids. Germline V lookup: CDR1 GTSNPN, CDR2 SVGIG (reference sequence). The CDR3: CAWKGRGAGRAFF. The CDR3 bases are TGTGCCTGGAAGGGTCGAGGGGCGGGTAGAGCTTTCTTT.

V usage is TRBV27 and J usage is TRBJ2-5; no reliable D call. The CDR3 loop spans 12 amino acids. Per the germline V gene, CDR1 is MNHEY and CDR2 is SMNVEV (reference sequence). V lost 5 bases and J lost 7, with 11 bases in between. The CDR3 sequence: CASSQEVGTQYF. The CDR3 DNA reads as TGTGCCAGCAGTCAGGAAGTGGGGACCCAGTACTTC.

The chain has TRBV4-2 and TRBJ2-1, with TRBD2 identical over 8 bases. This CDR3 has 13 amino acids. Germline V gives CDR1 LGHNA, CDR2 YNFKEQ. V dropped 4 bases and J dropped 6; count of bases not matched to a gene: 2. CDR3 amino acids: CASSPGLVNEQFF. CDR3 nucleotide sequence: TGTGCCAGCAGCCCGGGACTAGTCAATGAGCAGTTCTTC.

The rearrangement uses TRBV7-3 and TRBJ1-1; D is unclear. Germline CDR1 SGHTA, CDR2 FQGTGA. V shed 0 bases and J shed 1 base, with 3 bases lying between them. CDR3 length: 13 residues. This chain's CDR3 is CASSLTGNTEAFF. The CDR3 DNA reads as TGTGCCAGCAGCTTAACCGGGAACACTGAAGCTTTCTTT. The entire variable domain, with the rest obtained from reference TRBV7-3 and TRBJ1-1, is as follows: GAGVSQTPSNKVTEKGKYVELRCDPISGHTALYWYRQSLGQGPEFLIYFQGTGAADDSGLPNDRFFAVRPEGSVSTLKIQRTERGDSAVYLCASSLTGNTEAFFGQGTRLTVV.

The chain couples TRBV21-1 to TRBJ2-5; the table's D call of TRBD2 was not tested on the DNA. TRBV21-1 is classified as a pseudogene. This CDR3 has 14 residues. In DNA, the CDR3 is TGTGCCAGCAGATGCGGTCTCTCGGGGGAGACCCAGTACTTC. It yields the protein CASRCGLSGETQYF.

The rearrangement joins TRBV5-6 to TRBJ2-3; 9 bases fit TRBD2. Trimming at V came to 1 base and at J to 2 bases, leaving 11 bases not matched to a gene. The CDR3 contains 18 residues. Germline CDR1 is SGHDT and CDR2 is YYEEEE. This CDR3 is CASSLSGSGSPNTDTQYF. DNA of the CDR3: TGTGCCAGCAGCTTGTCGGGTAGCGGGAGCCCAAACACAGATACGCAGTATTTT.

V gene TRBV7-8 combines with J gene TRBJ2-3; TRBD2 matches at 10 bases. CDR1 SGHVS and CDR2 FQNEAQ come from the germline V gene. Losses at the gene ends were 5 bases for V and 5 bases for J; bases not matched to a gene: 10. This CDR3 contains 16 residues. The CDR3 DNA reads TGTGCCAGCAGCCCACCGGGACTAGCGTCGGGAGATACGCAGTATTTT. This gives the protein CASSPPGLASGDTQYF.

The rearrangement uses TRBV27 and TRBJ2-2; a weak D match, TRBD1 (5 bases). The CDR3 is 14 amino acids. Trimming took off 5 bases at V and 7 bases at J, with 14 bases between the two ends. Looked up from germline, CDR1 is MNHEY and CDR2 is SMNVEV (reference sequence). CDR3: CASSNRLKNGELFF. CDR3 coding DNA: TGTGCCAGCAGTAACAGGCTTAAGAACGGGGAGCTGTTTTTT.

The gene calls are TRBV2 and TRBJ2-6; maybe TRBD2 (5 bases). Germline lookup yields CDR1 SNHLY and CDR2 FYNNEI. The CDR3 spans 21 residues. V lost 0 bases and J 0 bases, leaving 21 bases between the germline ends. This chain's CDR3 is CASSEAHVGTSYRSGANVLTF. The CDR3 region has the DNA TGTGCCAGCAGTGAAGCGCATGTGGGCACTAGTTATCGCTCTGGGGCCAACGTCCTGACTTTC.

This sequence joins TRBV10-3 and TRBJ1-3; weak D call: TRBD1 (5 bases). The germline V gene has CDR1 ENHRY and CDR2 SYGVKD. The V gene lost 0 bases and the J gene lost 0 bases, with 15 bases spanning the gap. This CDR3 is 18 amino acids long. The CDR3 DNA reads TGTGCCATCAGTGAGTCGTGGGGCAGGACGGGCTCTGGAAACACCATATATTTT. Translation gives CAISESWGRTGSGNTIYF.

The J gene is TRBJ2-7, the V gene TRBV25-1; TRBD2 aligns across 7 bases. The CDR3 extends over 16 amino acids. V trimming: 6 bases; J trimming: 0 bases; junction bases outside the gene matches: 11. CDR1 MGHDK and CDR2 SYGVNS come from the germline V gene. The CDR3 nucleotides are TGTGCCAGCAGCGACAACCCCCTAGCGGACTCCTACGAGCAGTACTTC. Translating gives CASSDNPLADSYEQYF.

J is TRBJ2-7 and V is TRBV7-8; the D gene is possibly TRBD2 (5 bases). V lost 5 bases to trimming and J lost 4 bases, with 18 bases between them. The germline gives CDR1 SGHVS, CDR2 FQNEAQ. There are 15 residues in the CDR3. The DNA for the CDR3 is TGTGCCAGCAGCCAGTCAAGGGAGACGGGGTACGAGCAGTACTTC. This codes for CASSQSRETGYEQYF.